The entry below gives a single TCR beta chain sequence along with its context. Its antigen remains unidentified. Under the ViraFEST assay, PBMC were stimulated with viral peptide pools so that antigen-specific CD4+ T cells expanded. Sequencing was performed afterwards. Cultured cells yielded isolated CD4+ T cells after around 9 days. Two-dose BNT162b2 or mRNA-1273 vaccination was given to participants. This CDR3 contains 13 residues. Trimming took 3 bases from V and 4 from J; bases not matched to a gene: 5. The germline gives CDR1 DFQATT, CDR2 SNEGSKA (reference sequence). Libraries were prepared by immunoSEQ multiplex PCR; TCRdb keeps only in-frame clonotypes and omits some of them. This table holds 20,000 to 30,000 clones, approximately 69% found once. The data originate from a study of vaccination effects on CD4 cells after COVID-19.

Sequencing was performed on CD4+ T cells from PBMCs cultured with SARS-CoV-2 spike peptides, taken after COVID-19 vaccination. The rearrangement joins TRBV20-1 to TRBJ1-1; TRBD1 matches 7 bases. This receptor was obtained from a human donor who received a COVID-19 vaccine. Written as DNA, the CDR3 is TGCAGTGCTAGTGAGGGGGCGGTCACTGAAGCTTTCTTT. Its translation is CSASEGAVTEAFF.